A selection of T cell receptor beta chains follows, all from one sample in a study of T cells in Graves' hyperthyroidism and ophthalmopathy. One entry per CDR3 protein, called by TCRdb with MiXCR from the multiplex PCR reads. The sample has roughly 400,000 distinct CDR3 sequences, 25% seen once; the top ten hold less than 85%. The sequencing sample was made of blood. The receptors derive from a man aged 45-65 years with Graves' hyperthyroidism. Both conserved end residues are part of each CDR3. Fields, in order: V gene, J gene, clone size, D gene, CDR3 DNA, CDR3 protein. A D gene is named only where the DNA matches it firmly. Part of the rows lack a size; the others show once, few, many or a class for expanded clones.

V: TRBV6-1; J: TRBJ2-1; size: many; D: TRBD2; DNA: TGTGCCAGCAGTCTCGGGGGGGGTGGCGAGCAGTTCTTC; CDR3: CASSLGGGGEQFF
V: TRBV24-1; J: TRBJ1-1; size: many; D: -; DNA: TGTGCCACCAGTCCCGGTGGAAGCGGCAATGTGGGGACTGAAGCTTTCTTT; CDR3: CATSPGGSGNVGTEAFF
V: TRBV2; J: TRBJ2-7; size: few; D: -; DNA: TGTGCCAGCAGTGTGGAGGGCGAGCAGTACTTC; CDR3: CASSVEGEQYF
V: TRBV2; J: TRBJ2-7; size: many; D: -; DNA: TGTGCCAGCACTAAGAACTACGAGCAGTACTTC; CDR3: CASTKNYEQYF
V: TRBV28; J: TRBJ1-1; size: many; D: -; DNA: TGTGCCAGCAGTTTCCCCTCCCCGTACACAGGGTTAGCAGCTTTCTTT; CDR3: CASSFPSPYTGLAAFF
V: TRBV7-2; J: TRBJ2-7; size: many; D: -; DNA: TGTGCCAGCAGCTTAACGGGGGCAGATTCCTACGAGCAGTACTTC; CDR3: CASSLTGADSYEQYF
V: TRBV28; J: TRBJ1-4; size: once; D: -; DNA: TGTGCCAGCAGTTTAACCGATTGGGCGGAACTGTTTTTT; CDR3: CASSLTDWAELFF
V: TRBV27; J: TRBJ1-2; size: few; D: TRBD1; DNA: TGTGCCAGCAGTCCAGGACAGGGGCGATATGGCTACACCTTC; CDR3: CASSPGQGRYGYTF
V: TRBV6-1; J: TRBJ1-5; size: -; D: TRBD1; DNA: TGTGCCAGCAGGATCGGGACAGCTACTACGCCCCAGCATTTT; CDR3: CASRIGTATTPQHF
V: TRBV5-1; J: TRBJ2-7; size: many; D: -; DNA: TGCGCCAGCAGCTTGGGATACGGGACGGCAGCCTACGAGCAGTACTTC; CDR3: CASSLGYGTAAYEQYF
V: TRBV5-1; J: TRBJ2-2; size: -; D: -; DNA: TGCGCCAGCAGCTTGGCCGGGCTGTTTACCGGGGAGCTGTTTTTT; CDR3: CASSLAGLFTGELFF
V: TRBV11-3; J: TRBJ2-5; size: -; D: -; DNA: TGTGCCAGCAGCTCCGGGGCTAAGGGGACCCAGTACTTC; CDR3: CASSSGAKGTQYF
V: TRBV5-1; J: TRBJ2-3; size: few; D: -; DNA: TGCGCCAGCAGCTTAAAACAGACAGATACGCAGTATTTT; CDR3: CASSLKQTDTQYF
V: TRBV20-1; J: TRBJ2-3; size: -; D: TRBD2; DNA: TGCAGTGCCCTGGGAGGGATGGCGTCTAGCACAGATACGCAGTATTTT; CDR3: CSALGGMASSTDTQYF
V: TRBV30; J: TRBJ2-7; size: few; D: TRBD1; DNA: TGTGCCTGGAGTGGAGCCGGACAGGCCTACGAGCAGTACTTC; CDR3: CAWSGAGQAYEQYF
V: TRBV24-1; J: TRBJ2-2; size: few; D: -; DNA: TGTGCCACTCTTTCTCCGAACACCGGGGAGCTGTTTTTT; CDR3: CATLSPNTGELFF
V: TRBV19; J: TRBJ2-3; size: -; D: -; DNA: TGTGCCAGTAGTATGAGAGGGGATACGCAGTATTTT; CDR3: CASSMRGDTQYF
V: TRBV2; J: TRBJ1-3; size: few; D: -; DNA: TGTGCCAGCAGTGCGATGGGTGACACCATATATTTT; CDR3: CASSAMGDTIYF
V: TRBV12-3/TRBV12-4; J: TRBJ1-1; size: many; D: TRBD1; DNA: TGTGCCAGCAGTCCGACCACCTGGGACAGAGGCTTGAACACTGAAGCTTTCTTT; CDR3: CASSPTTWDRGLNTEAFF
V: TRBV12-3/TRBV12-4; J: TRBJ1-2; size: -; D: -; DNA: TGTGCCAGCAAGGAGAAAGGGGCTCTCCATGGCTACACCTTC; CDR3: CASKEKGALHGYTF
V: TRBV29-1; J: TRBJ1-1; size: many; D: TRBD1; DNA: TGCAGCGTTGATACAGGGGCGAACACTGAAGCTTTCTTT; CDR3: CSVDTGANTEAFF
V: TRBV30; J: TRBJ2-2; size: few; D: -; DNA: TGTGCCTGCAGTCCAGGGGCCCTGAACACCGGGGAGCTGTTTTTT; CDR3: CACSPGALNTGELFF
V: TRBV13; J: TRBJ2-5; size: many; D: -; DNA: TGTGCCAGCAGCTCCGTTCCAGAGGAGACCCAGTACTTC; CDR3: CASSSVPEETQYF
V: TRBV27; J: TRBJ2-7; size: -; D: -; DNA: TGTGCCAGCAGTTTAGCTGCGATTGGTTACGAGCAGTACTTC; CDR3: CASSLAAIGYEQYF
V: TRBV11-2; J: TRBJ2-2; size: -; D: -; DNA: TGTGCCAGCAGCTTTGTCGGCGGGGGCCGGCGGGCCACCGGGGAGCTGTTTTTT; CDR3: CASSFVGGGRRATGELFF
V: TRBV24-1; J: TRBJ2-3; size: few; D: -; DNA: TGTGCCACCAGTGATTTCTCGGAGAGTGGTACGCAGTATTTT; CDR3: CATSDFSESGTQYF
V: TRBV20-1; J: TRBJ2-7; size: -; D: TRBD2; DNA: TGCAGTGCTACTAGCGGCTACGAGCAGTACTTC; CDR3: CSATSGYEQYF
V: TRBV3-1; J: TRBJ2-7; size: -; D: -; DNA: TGTGCCAGCAGCCAATCTCTGGGGACAAAAAGCTACGAGCAGTACTTC; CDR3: CASSQSLGTKSYEQYF
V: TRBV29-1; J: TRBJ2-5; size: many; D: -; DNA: TGCAGCGTTGAAACATCCCCATCCGCCGGGACCCAGTACTTC; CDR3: CSVETSPSAGTQYF
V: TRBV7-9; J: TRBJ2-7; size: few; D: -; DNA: TGTGCCACCGAACGGGCAGAGGACGAGCAGTACTTC; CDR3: CATERAEDEQYF
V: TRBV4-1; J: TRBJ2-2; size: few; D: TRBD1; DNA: TGCGCCAGCAGCCAAGAGGCAGGGGGCCCCACCGGGGAGCTGTTTTTT; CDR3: CASSQEAGGPTGELFF
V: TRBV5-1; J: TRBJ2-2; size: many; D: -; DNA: TGTGCCAGCAGCTTAGCAGTCACCGGGGAGCTGTTTTTT; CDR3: CASSLAVTGELFF
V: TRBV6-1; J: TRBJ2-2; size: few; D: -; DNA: TGTGCCAGCAGGGACGCGGGGAACACCGGGGAGCTGTTTTTT; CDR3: CASRDAGNTGELFF
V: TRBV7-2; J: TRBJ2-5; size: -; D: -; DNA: TGTGCCAGCAGCCCCCGGACGGAAGAGACCCAGTACTTC; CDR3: CASSPRTEETQYF
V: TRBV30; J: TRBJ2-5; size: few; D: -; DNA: TGTGCCTGGGAACCCGGGACTGGAGAGACCCAGTACTTC; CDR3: CAWEPGTGETQYF
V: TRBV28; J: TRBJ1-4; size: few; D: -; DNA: TGTGCCAGCAGTTTATTCCTCGCCCAGGGAGAAAAACTGTTTTTT; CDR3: CASSLFLAQGEKLFF
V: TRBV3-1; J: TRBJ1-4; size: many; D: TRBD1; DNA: TGTGCCAGCACGCGGACAGGGGCAAATGAAAAACTGTTTTTT; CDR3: CASTRTGANEKLFF
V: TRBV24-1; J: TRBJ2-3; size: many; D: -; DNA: TGTGCCACCAGTGATCTGGACAACACAGATACGCAGTATTTT; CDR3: CATSDLDNTDTQYF
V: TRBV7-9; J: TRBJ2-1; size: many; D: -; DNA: TGTGCCAGCAGCTTAGGAGTGAATGAGCAGTTCTTC; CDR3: CASSLGVNEQFF
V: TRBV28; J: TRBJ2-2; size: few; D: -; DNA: TGTGCCAGCAGTTCCTATTCTGAGGGGTCCGGGGAGCTGTTTTTT; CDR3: CASSSYSEGSGELFF
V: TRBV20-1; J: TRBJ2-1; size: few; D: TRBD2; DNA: TGCAGTGTAGGGACTAGCTTGGCTGTTGAGCAGTTCTTC; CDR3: CSVGTSLAVEQFF
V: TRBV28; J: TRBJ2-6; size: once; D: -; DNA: TGTGCCAGCAGCTCAGGCGCGGTCGTGGCCAACGTCCTGACTTTC; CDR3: CASSSGAVVANVLTF
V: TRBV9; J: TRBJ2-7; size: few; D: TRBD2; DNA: TGTGCCAGCAGCGTAGATGGCGGGAGGGCCTACGAGCAGTACTTC; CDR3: CASSVDGGRAYEQYF
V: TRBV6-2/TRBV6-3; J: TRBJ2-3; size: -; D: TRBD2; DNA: TGTGCCAGCGTTACGGGAGGGGCAGATACGCAGTATTTT; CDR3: CASVTGGADTQYF
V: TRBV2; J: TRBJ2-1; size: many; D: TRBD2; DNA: TGTGCCAGCAGTGAACCGAGCGGGAGAGGGGGCAATGAGCAGTTCTTC; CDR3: CASSEPSGRGGNEQFF
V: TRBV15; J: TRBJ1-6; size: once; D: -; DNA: TGTGCCACCAGCAGAGTGGTGGGGAGGGGGAATTCACCCCTCCACTTT; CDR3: CATSRVVGRGNSPLHF
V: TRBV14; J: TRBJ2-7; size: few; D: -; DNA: TGTGCCAGCAGCCAAGTAGGATTCTACGAGCAGTACTTC; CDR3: CASSQVGFYEQYF
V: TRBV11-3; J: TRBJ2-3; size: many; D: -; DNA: TGTGCCAGCAGCTTAGATCTAGACACGGACCACACAGATACGCAGTATTTT; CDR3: CASSLDLDTDHTDTQYF
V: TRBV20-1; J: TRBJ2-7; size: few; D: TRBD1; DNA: TGCAGTGCGACAGCTGACAGGGGTCGGGAGCAGTACTTC; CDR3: CSATADRGREQYF
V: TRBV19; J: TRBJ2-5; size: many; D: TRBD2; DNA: TGTGCCAGCAGGCTAGCGGGAGGGCAAGAGACCCAGTACTTC; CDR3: CASRLAGGQETQYF
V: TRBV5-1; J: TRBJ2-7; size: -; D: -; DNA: TGCGCCAGCAGCTTCGGGTTAGGGTCCTACGAGCAGTACTTC; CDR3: CASSFGLGSYEQYF
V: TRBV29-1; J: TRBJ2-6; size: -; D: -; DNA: TGCAGCGTGGGACGAGTGGACGGGGCCAACGTCCTGACTTTC; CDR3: CSVGRVDGANVLTF
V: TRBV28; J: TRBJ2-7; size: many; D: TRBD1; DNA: TGTGCCAGCAGTCCCTCCGGGACAGGGGTTCGATACGAGCAGTACTTC; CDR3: CASSPSGTGVRYEQYF
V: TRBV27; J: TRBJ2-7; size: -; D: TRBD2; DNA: TGTGCCAGCAGTTTAGGGACTAGCGGGACCTCCTACGAGCAGTACTTC; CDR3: CASSLGTSGTSYEQYF
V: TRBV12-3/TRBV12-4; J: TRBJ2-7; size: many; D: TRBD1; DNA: TGTGCCAGCAGTTTCCGGGGACAGACCTACGAGCAGTACTTC; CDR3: CASSFRGQTYEQYF
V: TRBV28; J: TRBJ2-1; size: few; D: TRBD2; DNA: TGTGCCAGCAGTATCCTCGGACTAGCGGGAGAAGGTGAGCAGTTCTTC; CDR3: CASSILGLAGEGEQFF
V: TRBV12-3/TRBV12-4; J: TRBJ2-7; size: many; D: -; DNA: TGTGCCAGCAGTTTTGGGGGAGCTGTCACCTACGAGCAGTACTTC; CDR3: CASSFGGAVTYEQYF